Below are 21 T cell receptor beta chains sequenced from a single sample in a study of shared clonotypes between healthy human individuals. The table came from immunoSEQ multiplex PCR; TCRdb's copy has only in-frame clones and leaves some out. Of roughly 1.5 million clones in the sample, roughly 98% were seen once. The specimen was naive CD4+ T cells sorted from blood. Noted subset: CD45RA+ positively selected. The source of these receptors is a man in his thirties or forties in good health.

This chain links TRBV9 with TRBJ2-2; 7 nucleotides match TRBD2. Germline V gene data show CDR1 as SGDLS and CDR2 as YYNGEE. V lost 7 bases, J lost 3 bases, and 12 bases stayed unmatched. The CDR3 is 16 residues long. CDR3 protein: CASGKDGRQDTGELFF. The DNA for the CDR3 is TGTGCCAGCGGGAAGGACGGGAGGCAGGACACCGGGGAGCTGTTTTTT. Supplemented by reference TRBV9 and TRBJ2-2, the full variable domain reads DSGVTQTPKHLITATGQRVTLRCSPRSGDLSVYWYQQSLDQGLQFLIQYYNGEERAKGNILERFSAQQFPDLHSELNLSSLELGDSALYFCASGKDGRQDTGELFFGEGSRLTVL.

CDR3 loop: CASRVTELNTEAFF. DNA of the CDR3: TGTGCCAGTAGGGTAACGGAGTTGAACACTGAAGCTTTCTTT. The V gene is TRBV19, the J gene TRBJ1-1, with D hard to call. Germline CDR1 and CDR2: LNHDA and SQIVND (reference sequence). The V gene lost 6 bases and the J gene lost 0 bases, with 11 bases spanning the gap. CDR3 length: 14 amino acids.

As regards this clone: The sample contains more than one DNA sequence encoding this CDR3. V and J are TRBV18 and TRBJ2-7; 10 bases fit TRBD1. From germline, CDR1 is KGHSH and CDR2 LQKENI. The CDR3 has 14 residues. The V gene end was trimmed by 2 bases and the J gene end by 3 bases; junction bases not matched to a gene: 1. DNA for the CDR3: TGTGCCAGCTCACCAAGGGACAGGGGCTACGAGCAGTACTTC. It specifies CASSPRDRGYEQYF.

The V call is TRBV15, the J call TRBJ2-3, with D perhaps TRBD2 (6 bases). The CDR3 contains 15 residues. The germline gives CDR1 LNHNV, CDR2 YYDKDF (reference sequence). V lost 0 bases to trimming and J lost 2 bases, with 9 bases between them. The CDR3 loop is CATSRDAGLTDTQYF. The CDR3 bases are TGTGCCACCAGCAGAGATGCGGGGCTCACAGATACGCAGTATTTT.

About this clone itself: Additional DNA sequences in this sample encode the identical CDR3. V usage is TRBV5-4 and J usage is TRBJ2-2; D is tentatively TRBD1 or TRBD2 (5 bases each). The germline CDR1 and CDR2 sequences are SGHNT and YYREEE (reference sequence). This CDR3 has 13 amino acids. The V end was cut by 0 bases, the J end by 6 bases, with 6 bases between. The CDR3 spells CASSLGGPGELFF. In nucleotides, the CDR3 is TGTGCCAGCAGCTTGGGGGGACCCGGGGAGCTGTTTTTT.

As for this clone: Other DNA sequences from this sample encode an identical CDR3 as well. The chain employs TRBV7-2 and TRBJ2-2; D unresolved. Germline CDR1 SGHTA, CDR2 FQGNSA. This CDR3 comprises 12 residues. Trimming stripped 4 bases from V and 3 bases from J, with 3 bases between. This CDR3 is CASSSYTGELFF. The DNA for the CDR3 is TGTGCCAGCAGCTCATACACCGGGGAGCTGTTTTTT.

The genes are TRBV9 and TRBJ2-2, with 8 bases matching TRBD2. With V trimmed by 0 bases and J by 6 bases, 10 bases remained unmatched. The germline CDR1 and CDR2 sequences are SGDLS and YYNGEE. This CDR3 is built from 17 residues. CDR3 amino acids: CASSVGVGRAFPGELFF. Written as DNA, the CDR3 is TGTGCCAGCAGCGTAGGTGTCGGGAGGGCCTTCCCCGGGGAGCTGTTTTTT.

The chain has TRBV7-3 and TRBJ2-6; D remains unclear. Germline CDR1 SGHTA, CDR2 FQGTGA. The V and J ends lost 5 bases and 2 bases respectively, with 16 bases between them. The CDR3 extends over 17 amino acids. The CDR3 nucleotides read TGTGCCAGCAGCACCGGGCCTCCCGGCCCTGGGGCCAACGTCCTGACTTTC. It is translated as CASSTGPPGPGANVLTF.

This clone was recorded only once. The rearrangement links TRBV7-9 to TRBJ2-1; possible D gene TRBD2, 6 bases. The V end lost 4 bases, the J end lost 4 bases, and 17 bases lay between the germline ends. This CDR3 has 16 amino acids. Germline CDR1 and CDR2: SEHNR and FQNEAQ (reference sequence). CDR3 protein: CASSSTRERVYNEQFF. The DNA for the CDR3 is TGTGCCAGCAGCTCCACGAGGGAGCGGGTGTACAATGAGCAGTTCTTC.

The V call is TRBV29-1, the J call TRBJ1-1, with D possibly TRBD1 on 5 matching bases. Looked up from germline, CDR1 is SQVTM and CDR2 is ANQGSEA. Deletions cut 4 bases from V and 2 bases from J, with 8 bases between. The CDR3 extends over 12 amino acids. As DNA, the CDR3 is TGCAGCGTTGGACAGAGCAACACTGAAGCTTTCTTT. Residues: CSVGQSNTEAFF.

This sequence joins TRBV5-1 and TRBJ2-1; D may match TRBD1 or TRBD2 (5 bases each). Germline assignment: CDR1 SGHRS and CDR2 YFSETQ. V was shortened by 3 bases and J by 5 bases, with 9 bases between the two germline ends. CDR3 size: 13 residues. CDR3 sequence: CASSSGTNNEQFF. The CDR3 region has the DNA TGCGCCAGCAGCTCCGGGACGAACAATGAGCAGTTCTTC.

This clone is a singleton in its sample. V is TRBV5-1 and J is TRBJ1-5, with 9 bases matching TRBD1. CDR1 and CDR2 from the germline V gene are SGHRS and YFSETQ. The CDR3 is made up of 14 amino acids. V lost 0 bases to trimming and J lost 9 bases; unmatched junction nucleotides: 4. CDR3 in amino acids: CASSLVQGAWPQHF. The DNA of the CDR3 is TGCGCCAGCAGCTTGGTACAGGGGGCCTGGCCCCAGCATTTT.

The chain is built from TRBV25-1 and TRBJ2-3, with D perhaps TRBD1 (7 bases). There are 15 residues in the CDR3. Germline values: CDR1 MGHDK, CDR2 SYGVNS. Trimming left V 8 bases short and J 3 bases short, with 18 bases between. The CDR3 region is CASARQGGRTDTQYF. In nucleotides, the CDR3 is TGTGCCAGCGCAAGACAGGGAGGACGAACAGATACGCAGTATTTT. Full variable domain (missing parts from reference TRBV25-1 and TRBJ2-3): EADIYQTPRYLVIGTGKKITLECSQTMGHDKMYWYQQDPGMELHLIHYSYGVNSTEKGDLSSESTVSRIRTEHFPLTLESARPSHTSQYLCASARQGGRTDTQYFGPGTRLTVL.

In its sample, this clone was seen once. The rearrangement joins TRBV5-1 to TRBJ2-3; TRBD2 is a possible D gene (6 bases). V gave up 1 base and J gave up 0 bases, with 18 bases separating them. This CDR3 region has 18 residues. CDR1 is SGHRS, CDR2 YFSETQ, per germline. The chain's CDR3 is CASSLSKNLGLSTDTQYF. DNA of the CDR3: TGCGCCAGCAGCTTGTCAAAAAATTTGGGACTCAGCACAGATACGCAGTATTTT.

V gene TRBV7-2 combines with J gene TRBJ2-3; D remains ambiguous. The CDR3 totals 13 residues. Germline V gene sequence: CDR1 SGHTA, CDR2 FQGNSA. V was shortened by 0 bases and J by 7 bases, with 8 bases between the two germline ends. CDR3 nucleotide sequence: TGTGCCAGCAGCTTAGCGTTGGCGAATACGCAGTATTTT. Amino acids: CASSLALANTQYF.

This CDR3 reads CAIRGGTLSSYNEQFF. CDR3 nucleotides: TGTGCCATCAGGGGCGGGACACTTAGCTCCTACAATGAGCAGTTCTTC. The V call is TRBV10-3, the J call TRBJ2-1, with D perhaps given as TRBD1 or TRBD2 (6 bases each). Trimming took off 6 bases at V and 0 bases at J, with 15 bases between the two ends. This CDR3 is built from 16 residues. The germline gives CDR1 ENHRY, CDR2 SYGVKD.

V gene TRBV5-4 combines with J gene TRBJ2-1; TRBD2 might be the D (6 bases). V was cut by 2 bases and J by 3 bases, with 12 bases left in between. Germline V lookup: CDR1 SGHNT, CDR2 YYREEE (reference sequence). The CDR3 runs to 15 residues. CDR3 coding DNA: TGTGCCAGCAGCTTCCGGCGGGATGACTACAATGAGCAGTTCTTC. This translates into CASSFRRDDYNEQFF.

V is TRBV5-4 and J is TRBJ2-6; D is possibly TRBD1 (5 bases). The CDR3 has 13 amino acids. Per germline, CDR1 SGHNT and CDR2 YYREEE (reference sequence). The chain's CDR3 is CAGRVSGANVLTF. In DNA form, the CDR3 reads TGTGCGGGCAGGGTGTCTGGGGCCAACGTCCTGACTTTC.

The CDR3 sequence: CASSARTSVNNEQFF. The CDR3 DNA sequence: TGTGCCAGCAGTGCCCGGACTAGCGTAAACAATGAGCAGTTCTTC. V and J are TRBV2 and TRBJ2-1; 9 bases agree with TRBD2. The V gene's germline CDR1 is SNHLY and CDR2 FYNNEI. V lost 4 bases to trimming and J lost 5 bases; unmatched junction nucleotides: 6. The CDR3 contains 15 residues.

The rearrangement links TRBV11-2 to TRBJ2-1; D not certain. Germline V CDR1 and CDR2: SGHAT, FQNNGV. Trimming took off 2 bases at V and 7 bases at J, with 9 bases between the two ends. The CDR3 sequence is 13 residues long. The CDR3 region is CASSLWSGNEQFF. CDR3 nucleotide sequence: TGTGCCAGCAGCTTATGGTCCGGTAATGAGCAGTTCTTC.

For this clone: This CDR3 is also generated by other DNA sequences in the sample. This chain joins TRBV7-2 and TRBJ2-5; no definite D call. Trimming removed 5 bases from V and 5 bases from J, with 9 bases in between. Germline CDR1 is SGHTA and CDR2 is FQGNSA. This CDR3 is 12 amino acids long. In nucleotides, the CDR3 is TGTGCCAGCAGCCCGCGCAGGGAGACCCAGTACTTC. Translating it yields CASSPRRETQYF.